The rows below give T cell receptor beta chains drawn from one sample of a study of spatial heterogeneity in lung cancer. One entry per CDR3 protein, called by TCRdb with MiXCR from the 5' RACE reads. The repertoire holds 40,000 to 50,000 distinct CDR3 sequences, with 6.5% to 8% as singletons. The specimen comprised PBMCs, sampled at surgery. The receptors shown here come from a female donor with early-stage non-small cell lung cancer. Each CDR3 is given with its conserved first and last residue. D genes are given only for firm matches. Not every row has a clone size; where given, it reads once, few, many or a size class.

clone_size,d_call,v_call,j_call,cdr3_nt,cdr3_aa
many,NA,TRBV18,TRBJ1-3,TGTGCCAGCTCACCACGTCCCGGAACCCCTGGAAACACCATATATTTT,CASSPRPGTPGNTIYF
NA,NA,TRBV7-8,TRBJ1-4,TGTGCCAGCAGCTTAGCGTCACAGGGAGGTGAAAAACTGTTTTTT,CASSLASQGGEKLFF
few,TRBD2,TRBV7-6,TRBJ2-1,TGTGCCAGCAGCTCCCGGACTAGCGGGGGGAGTGAGCAGTTCTTC,CASSSRTSGGSEQFF
many,NA,TRBV5-1,TRBJ2-3,TGCGCCAGCAGCTATACAGGGGGAGGGGCAGATACGCAGTATTTT,CASSYTGGGADTQYF
NA,NA,TRBV7-9,TRBJ2-2,TGTGCCAGCAGCTTCCCTAGGGGCACCGGGGAGCTGTTTTTT,CASSFPRGTGELFF
many,NA,TRBV20-1,TRBJ1-1,TGCAGTGCTCCCCCAGGGCGGGACAATCAAGCTTTCTTT,CSAPPGRDNQAFF
many,TRBD1,TRBV6-5,TRBJ2-7,TGTGCCAGTTCGACAGGGTTACACTACGAGCAGTACTTC,CASSTGLHYEQYF
few,TRBD2,TRBV12-3/TRBV12-4,TRBJ2-3,TGTGCCAGCAGGTTAGAGCCCAGCGGGGGCCCCACAGATACGCAGTATTTT,CASRLEPSGGPTDTQYF
NA,TRBD1,TRBV20-1,TRBJ1-2,TGCAGTGCTAGCCAAGGACAGGGAGCCTATGGCTACACCTTC,CSASQGQGAYGYTF
few,NA,TRBV2,TRBJ1-1,TGTGCCAGCATCGAACGGGGGAACACTGAAGCTTTCTTT,CASIERGNTEAFF
many,NA,TRBV20-1,TRBJ2-5,TGCAGTGCGACCCCCAATGCAGAGACCCAGTACTTC,CSATPNAETQYF
few,NA,TRBV9,TRBJ2-1,TGTGCCAGCAGCGTAGGGCCGTTAAATGAGCAGTTCTTC,CASSVGPLNEQFF
NA,NA,TRBV4-1,TRBJ1-1,TGCGCCAGCAGCCCGGAAGTTTTGGTCGCTGAAGCTTTCTTT,CASSPEVLVAEAFF
many,NA,TRBV6-2/TRBV6-3,TRBJ1-6,TGTGCCAGCAGTTCCCTTCGGCCCGAACGCAGTTCACCCCTCCACTTT,CASSSLRPERSSPLHF
few,NA,TRBV5-1,TRBJ2-5,TGCGCCAGCAGCTACACAGGGTACTTGGAGACCCAGTACTTC,CASSYTGYLETQYF
many,NA,TRBV6-5,TRBJ1-3,TGTGCCAGCAGTTACCCGGGCCCCTCTGGAAACACCATATATTTT,CASSYPGPSGNTIYF
many,NA,TRBV5-1,TRBJ2-5,TGCGCCAGCAATAAGATCAGGGGTGAAGAGACCCAGTACTTC,CASNKIRGEETQYF
NA,NA,TRBV12-3/TRBV12-4,TRBJ1-5,TGTGCCAGCAGTTTTCCCCAACCCAATCAGCCCCAGCATTTT,CASSFPQPNQPQHF
many,NA,TRBV7-8,TRBJ1-5,TGTGCCAGCAGTTATCGGATGGGGGGGCGGGAGAAAAATCAGCCCCAGCATTTT,CASSYRMGGREKNQPQHF
few,NA,TRBV20-1,TRBJ2-5,TGCAGTGCTAGCTCCTCTCAAGAGACCCAGTACTTC,CSASSSQETQYF
few,TRBD1,TRBV6-2/TRBV6-3,TRBJ1-2,TGTGCCAGCAGCTGGGGACAGACCAACTATGGCTACACCTTC,CASSWGQTNYGYTF
few,TRBD2,TRBV5-1,TRBJ2-1,TGCGCCAGCAGCTTGGGGGTACGGGGGGGCGTGTACAATGAGCAGTTCTTC,CASSLGVRGGVYNEQFF
NA,TRBD1,TRBV20-1,TRBJ2-1,TGCAGTGCTAGTGGTTCAGGGGGCGTCAATGAGCAGTTCTTC,CSASGSGGVNEQFF
medium-sized,NA,TRBV5-6,TRBJ1-2,TGTGCCAGCAGCTCTAACATGAACTATGGCTACACCTTC,CASSSNMNYGYTF
many,TRBD1,TRBV4-1,TRBJ2-2,TGCGCCAGCAGCCATGGACAGGGGCCCTACACCGGGGAGCTGTTTTTT,CASSHGQGPYTGELFF
NA,TRBD2,TRBV10-3,TRBJ2-2,TGTGCCAGCAGTGAGGCTAGCGGGGGGACGAACACCGGGGAGCTGTTTTTT,CASSEASGGTNTGELFF
many,NA,TRBV29-1,TRBJ1-1,TGCAGCGGTGGACATAACACTGAAGCTTTCTTT,CSGGHNTEAFF